The rows below give T cell receptor beta chains drawn from one sample of a study of CD8 T cells in Susac syndrome. TCRdb analysed the immunoSEQ multiplex PCR reads with MiXCR anew, one entry per CDR3 protein. This sample yields over 150,000 distinct CDR3 sequences, of which just under 95% are seen a single time; 0.099% belongs to the top ten. What was sequenced was CD4+ T cells from PBMCs. The receptors originated from a human donor with Susac syndrome. CDR3s include the opening cysteine and the closing phenylalanine or tryptophan. The D gene is left open where the match is weak. Clone size is given for some rows only: seen once, a few or many times, or a class if the clone is expanded.

v_gene,d_gene,abundance,j_gene,CDR3aa,CDR3nt
TRBV20-1,.,.,TRBJ2-2,CSALRQGGWPNTGELFF,TGCAGTGCTCTCCGACAAGGAGGGTGGCCGAACACCGGGGAGCTGTTTTTT
TRBV20-1,.,.,TRBJ1-1,CSFQGPNTEAFF,TGCAGCTTCCAGGGACCGAACACTGAAGCTTTCTTT
TRBV28,.,.,TRBJ1-5,CASSPLNQPQHF,TGTGCCAGCAGTCCTCTGAATCAGCCCCAGCATTTT
TRBV7-9,.,once,TRBJ1-2,CASRPGKQGQSANYGYTF,TGTGCCAGCAGACCCGGTAAACAGGGTCAATCAGCTAACTATGGCTACACCTTC
TRBV29-1,.,.,TRBJ2-1,CSGSRGGDEQFF,TGCAGCGGTTCCAGGGGAGGCGATGAGCAGTTCTTC
TRBV18,TRBD2,.,TRBJ2-1,CASSPRWGGRPYNEQFF,TGTGCCAGCTCACCACGGTGGGGCGGGAGGCCCTACAATGAGCAGTTCTTC
TRBV10-3,TRBD1,.,TRBJ1-5,CAIMDQGDNQPQHF,TGTGCCATCATGGATCAGGGGGACAATCAGCCCCAGCATTTT
TRBV6-1,TRBD1,once,TRBJ1-2,CASSQRGQGARFQGYTF,TGTGCCAGCAGTCAACGGGGGCAGGGGGCGCGATTCCAAGGCTACACCTTC
TRBV5-1,TRBD1,few,TRBJ2-3,CASSLAGTDTDTQYF,TGCGCCAGCAGCTTGGCCGGGACAGACACAGATACGCAGTATTTT
TRBV28,.,.,TRBJ1-2,CASSEESYGYTF,TGTGCCAGCAGTGAGGAAAGCTATGGCTACACCTTC